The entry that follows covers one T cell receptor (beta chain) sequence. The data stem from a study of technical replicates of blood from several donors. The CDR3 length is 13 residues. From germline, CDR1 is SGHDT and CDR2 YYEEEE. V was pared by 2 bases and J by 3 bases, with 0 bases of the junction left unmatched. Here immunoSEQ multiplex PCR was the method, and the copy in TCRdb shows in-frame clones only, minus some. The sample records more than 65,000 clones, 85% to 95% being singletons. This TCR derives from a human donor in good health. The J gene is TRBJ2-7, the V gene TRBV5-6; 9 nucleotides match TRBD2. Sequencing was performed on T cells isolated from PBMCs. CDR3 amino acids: CASSFSGSYEQYF. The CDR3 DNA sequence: TGTGCCAGCAGCTTTAGCGGGAGCTACGAGCAGTACTTC.